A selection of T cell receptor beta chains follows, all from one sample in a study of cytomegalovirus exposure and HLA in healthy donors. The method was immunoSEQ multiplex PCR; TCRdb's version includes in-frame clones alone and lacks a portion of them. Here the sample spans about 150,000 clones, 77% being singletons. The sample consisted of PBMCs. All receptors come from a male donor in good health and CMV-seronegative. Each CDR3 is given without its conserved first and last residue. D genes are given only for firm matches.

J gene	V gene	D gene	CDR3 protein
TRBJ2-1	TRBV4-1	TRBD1	ASSQFRQGPDEQF
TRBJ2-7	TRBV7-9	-	ASSLEIQVHEQY
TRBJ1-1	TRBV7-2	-	ASSLVYRVNTEAF
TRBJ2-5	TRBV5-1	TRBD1	ASSAGQEETQY
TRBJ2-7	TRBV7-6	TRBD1	ASSSPTGST
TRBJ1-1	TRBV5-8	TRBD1	ASSFGTGFYTEAF
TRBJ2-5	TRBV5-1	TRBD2	ASSTPGTSKETQY
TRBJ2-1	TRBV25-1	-	ASSEYGSGYNEQF
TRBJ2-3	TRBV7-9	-	SILTDTQY
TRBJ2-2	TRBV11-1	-	ASSAGNTGELF
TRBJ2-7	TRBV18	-	ASSLQGNEQY
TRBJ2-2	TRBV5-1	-	ASSLATFSGELF
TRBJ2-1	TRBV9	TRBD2	ASSVNLAGGPGNEQF
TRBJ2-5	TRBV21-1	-	ASSKKKDREETQY
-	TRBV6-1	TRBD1	ASSTPTGALYEQY
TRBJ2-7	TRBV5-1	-	ASSLARQPSPYEQY
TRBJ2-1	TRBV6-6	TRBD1	ASTGTGFSYNEQF
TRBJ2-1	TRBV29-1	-	SVSSYNEQF
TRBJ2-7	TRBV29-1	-	SAEGLATYEQY
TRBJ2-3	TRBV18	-	ASSPGTSTDTQY
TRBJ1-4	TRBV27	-	ASTMNGLKGEKLF
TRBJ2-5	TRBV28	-	ASSLGGRVGETQY